This is a list of T cell receptor beta chains from one sample in a study of identical twins. In TCRdb, the 5' RACE reads were re-called with MiXCR into one record per CDR3 protein. The data hold hundreds of thousands of distinct CDR3 sequences, with around an eighth observed a single time. The same specimen was also included in a second study, on yellow fever vaccine responses in identical twins.

The sample consisted of CD8+ T cells sorted from blood. The receptors come from a woman aged 18-29 years in good health. CDR3s include the opening cysteine and the closing phenylalanine or tryptophan. A D gene is named only where the DNA matches it firmly. Where a row states a size, it is once, few, many or the class of an expanded clone; other rows omit it.

cdr3_aa: CATSRDRGSTGELFF
cdr3_nt: TGTGCCACCAGCAGAGACAGGGGAAGCACCGGGGAGCTGTTTTTT
d_call: -
j_call: TRBJ2-2
clone_size: -
v_call: TRBV15
cdr3_length: 15

cdr3_aa: CASSLEDNEQFF
cdr3_nt: TGTGCCAGCAGCTTAGAAGACAATGAGCAGTTCTTC
d_call: -
j_call: TRBJ2-1
clone_size: many
v_call: TRBV7-2
cdr3_length: 12

cdr3_aa: CASSQPGLAGFNEQFF
cdr3_nt: TGTGCCAGCAGCCAACCGGGACTAGCGGGGTTCAATGAGCAGTTCTTC
d_call: TRBD2
j_call: TRBJ2-1
clone_size: many
v_call: TRBV3-1
cdr3_length: 16

cdr3_aa: CASSPTGGPYEQYF
cdr3_nt: TGTGCCAGCAGCCCGACCGGGGGCCCCTACGAGCAGTACTTC
d_call: -
j_call: TRBJ2-7
clone_size: few
v_call: TRBV9
cdr3_length: 14

cdr3_aa: CASSQESFGADQETQYF
cdr3_nt: TGTGCCAGCAGCCAAGAATCATTTGGAGCGGACCAAGAGACCCAGTACTTC
d_call: -
j_call: TRBJ2-5
clone_size: few
v_call: TRBV4-2
cdr3_length: 17

cdr3_aa: CASSRNVETNYNEQFF
cdr3_nt: TGTGCCAGCAGCCGAAACGTTGAGACCAACTACAATGAGCAGTTCTTC
d_call: -
j_call: TRBJ2-1
clone_size: -
v_call: TRBV7-6
cdr3_length: 16

cdr3_aa: CASSIGRGSPSQETQYF
cdr3_nt: TGTGCCAGTAGTATAGGCAGGGGGTCCCCATCGCAAGAGACCCAGTACTTC
d_call: TRBD1
j_call: TRBJ2-5
clone_size: -
v_call: TRBV19
cdr3_length: 17

cdr3_aa: CASSLSGGSSYNEQFF
cdr3_nt: TGTGCCAGCTCCCTCTCAGGGGGGAGCTCCTACAATGAGCAGTTCTTC
d_call: -
j_call: TRBJ2-1
clone_size: many
v_call: TRBV4-2
cdr3_length: 16

cdr3_aa: CASSDSPLAGEGEQFF
cdr3_nt: TGTGCCAGCAGTGACTCGCCACTAGCGGGTGAGGGTGAGCAGTTCTTC
d_call: TRBD2
j_call: TRBJ2-1
clone_size: few
v_call: TRBV28
cdr3_length: 16

cdr3_aa: CASSVGTGSFEQYF
cdr3_nt: TGTGCCAGCAGCGTCGGGACAGGGTCCTTCGAGCAGTACTTC
d_call: TRBD1
j_call: TRBJ2-7
clone_size: few
v_call: TRBV9
cdr3_length: 14

cdr3_aa: CSAWTGTYNEQFF
cdr3_nt: TGCAGTGCTTGGACAGGGACCTACAATGAGCAGTTCTTC
d_call: TRBD1
j_call: TRBJ2-1
clone_size: -
v_call: TRBV20-1
cdr3_length: 13

cdr3_aa: CASSQGVAGRSSEQYF
cdr3_nt: TGCGCCAGCAGCCAAGGTGTGGCGGGAAGGTCTTCCGAGCAGTACTTC
d_call: -
j_call: TRBJ2-7
clone_size: few
v_call: TRBV4-1
cdr3_length: 16

cdr3_aa: CASSPSGGTSGRQSGANVLTF
cdr3_nt: TGCGCCAGCAGCCCCTCGGGGGGGACTAGCGGGAGACAGTCTGGGGCCAACGTCCTGACTTTC
d_call: TRBD2
j_call: TRBJ2-6
clone_size: few
v_call: TRBV4-1
cdr3_length: 21

cdr3_aa: CATSDPGGLEQYF
cdr3_nt: TGTGCCACCAGCGACCCCGGGGGCTTGGAGCAGTACTTC
d_call: -
j_call: TRBJ2-7
clone_size: many
v_call: TRBV15
cdr3_length: 13

cdr3_aa: CASSPWTHLSTDTQYF
cdr3_nt: TGTGCCAGCAGCCCGTGGACTCATCTCAGCACAGATACGCAGTATTTT
d_call: -
j_call: TRBJ2-3
clone_size: few
v_call: TRBV7-8
cdr3_length: 16

cdr3_aa: CASSLVGVEDEQYF
cdr3_nt: TGTGCCAGCAGCTTAGTAGGGGTGGAAGACGAGCAGTACTTC
d_call: -
j_call: TRBJ2-7
clone_size: many
v_call: TRBV7-9
cdr3_length: 14

cdr3_aa: CASSPIGGGHNNEQFF
cdr3_nt: TGCGCCAGCAGTCCCATTGGGGGGGGCCACAACAATGAGCAGTTCTTC
d_call: -
j_call: TRBJ2-1
clone_size: few
v_call: TRBV10-2
cdr3_length: 16

cdr3_aa: CASRAWEDGYTF
cdr3_nt: TGTGCCAGCAGAGCTTGGGAGGATGGCTACACCTTC
d_call: -
j_call: TRBJ1-2
clone_size: few
v_call: TRBV5-4
cdr3_length: 12

cdr3_aa: CASSLGQGARKTQYF
cdr3_nt: TGCGCCAGCAGCTTGGGACAGGGGGCGCGGAAGACCCAGTACTTC
d_call: TRBD1
j_call: TRBJ2-5
clone_size: -
v_call: TRBV5-1
cdr3_length: 15

cdr3_aa: CASSLGVAGGSNTQYF
cdr3_nt: TGTGCCAGCAGCTTAGGTGTGGCGGGGGGATCAAATACGCAGTATTTT
d_call: TRBD2
j_call: TRBJ2-3
clone_size: many
v_call: TRBV11-2
cdr3_length: 16

cdr3_aa: CSVKGRRNEKLFF
cdr3_nt: TGCAGTGTAAAGGGGCGCCGCAATGAAAAACTGTTTTTT
d_call: -
j_call: TRBJ1-4
clone_size: -
v_call: TRBV20-1
cdr3_length: 13

cdr3_aa: CASSTQGANTEAFF
cdr3_nt: TGTGCCAGCAGTACCCAGGGGGCTAACACTGAAGCTTTCTTT
d_call: TRBD1
j_call: TRBJ1-1
clone_size: -
v_call: TRBV27
cdr3_length: 14

cdr3_aa: CSVDTGDSYNEQFF
cdr3_nt: TGCAGCGTTGATACAGGGGATAGCTACAATGAGCAGTTCTTC
d_call: TRBD1
j_call: TRBJ2-1
clone_size: many
v_call: TRBV29-1
cdr3_length: 14

cdr3_aa: CASSPAYNYGYTF
cdr3_nt: TGTGCCAGCTCCCCCGCATATAACTATGGCTACACCTTC
d_call: -
j_call: TRBJ1-2
clone_size: -
v_call: TRBV7-9
cdr3_length: 13

cdr3_aa: CASSSGQAEANYGYTF
cdr3_nt: TGTGCCAGCAGCTCGGGACAGGCAGAAGCTAACTATGGCTACACCTTC
d_call: TRBD1
j_call: TRBJ1-2
clone_size: -
v_call: TRBV7-9
cdr3_length: 16

cdr3_aa: CASSVATWTSQETQYF
cdr3_nt: TGTGCCAGCAGCGTAGCTACCTGGACATCTCAAGAGACCCAGTACTTC
d_call: -
j_call: TRBJ2-5
clone_size: few
v_call: TRBV9
cdr3_length: 16

cdr3_aa: CASSFLSSYEQYF
cdr3_nt: TGTGCCAGCAGCTTTTTAAGCTCCTACGAGCAGTACTTC
d_call: -
j_call: TRBJ2-7
clone_size: -
v_call: TRBV5-5
cdr3_length: 13

cdr3_aa: CASSPIMPTGQGQINEQFF
cdr3_nt: TGTGCCAGCAGTCCGATAATGCCGACCGGACAGGGGCAGATAAATGAGCAGTTCTTC
d_call: TRBD1
j_call: TRBJ2-1
clone_size: many
v_call: TRBV12-3/TRBV12-4
cdr3_length: 19

cdr3_aa: CASGEGPEAFF
cdr3_nt: TGTGCCAGCGGGGAGGGACCTGAAGCTTTCTTT
d_call: -
j_call: TRBJ1-1
clone_size: -
v_call: TRBV6-5
cdr3_length: 11

cdr3_aa: CASSLVWGQGIYEQYF
cdr3_nt: TGTGCCAGCAGCTTGGTGTGGGGGCAGGGAATCTACGAGCAGTACTTC
d_call: -
j_call: TRBJ2-7
clone_size: -
v_call: TRBV5-6
cdr3_length: 16

cdr3_aa: CASSGRENTEAFF
cdr3_nt: TGTGCCAGCAGCGGACGGGAGAACACTGAAGCTTTCTTT
d_call: -
j_call: TRBJ1-1
clone_size: many
v_call: TRBV12-3/TRBV12-4
cdr3_length: 13

cdr3_aa: CASSQGQTNYGYTF
cdr3_nt: TGCGCCAGCAGCCAGGGACAGACTAACTATGGCTACACCTTC
d_call: TRBD1
j_call: TRBJ1-2
clone_size: -
v_call: TRBV4-1
cdr3_length: 14

cdr3_aa: CASSSVGEPYNEQFF
cdr3_nt: TGTGCCAGCAGCTCCGTAGGGGAGCCCTACAATGAGCAGTTCTTC
d_call: -
j_call: TRBJ2-1
clone_size: few
v_call: TRBV7-9
cdr3_length: 15

cdr3_aa: CASSLSQGWEKLFF
cdr3_nt: TGTGCCAGCAGTTTATCCCAGGGTTGGGAAAAACTGTTTTTT
d_call: -
j_call: TRBJ1-4
clone_size: few
v_call: TRBV12-3/TRBV12-4
cdr3_length: 14

cdr3_aa: CAINHRAIEETQYF
cdr3_nt: TGTGCCATCAACCACAGGGCGATTGAAGAGACCCAGTACTTC
d_call: -
j_call: TRBJ2-5
clone_size: once
v_call: TRBV10-3
cdr3_length: 14

cdr3_aa: CASRRGTGLVNEQFF
cdr3_nt: TGTGCCAGCAGACGAGGGACAGGGCTGGTCAATGAGCAGTTCTTC
d_call: TRBD1
j_call: TRBJ2-1
clone_size: many
v_call: TRBV28
cdr3_length: 15

cdr3_aa: CASTGYRNEQFF
cdr3_nt: TGCGCCAGCACAGGCTATCGCAATGAGCAGTTCTTC
d_call: -
j_call: TRBJ2-1
clone_size: few
v_call: TRBV5-1
cdr3_length: 12

cdr3_aa: CASSHIPYNEQFF
cdr3_nt: TGTGCCAGCAGCCATATTCCCTACAATGAGCAGTTCTTC
d_call: -
j_call: TRBJ2-1
clone_size: few
v_call: TRBV14
cdr3_length: 13

cdr3_aa: CASSEPGQGTDTQYF
cdr3_nt: TGTGCCAGCAGTGAGCCGGGACAGGGCACAGATACGCAGTATTTT
d_call: TRBD1
j_call: TRBJ2-3
clone_size: -
v_call: TRBV27
cdr3_length: 15

cdr3_aa: CASSYSTGSLSGNTIYF
cdr3_nt: TGTGCCAGCAGTTACTCGACAGGTAGTCTGTCTGGAAACACCATATATTTT
d_call: -
j_call: TRBJ1-3
clone_size: few
v_call: TRBV6-5
cdr3_length: 17

cdr3_aa: CASSLTGVTAYEQYF
cdr3_nt: TGCGCCAGCAGCTTGACAGGGGTCACCGCCTACGAGCAGTACTTC
d_call: TRBD1
j_call: TRBJ2-7
clone_size: few
v_call: TRBV5-1
cdr3_length: 15